This TCR beta chain was observed in a study of blood T cells in healthy people across ages. Background on the study: Template switching captured about one barcoded beta molecule per two T cells.

RNA extraction gave at least 5 micrograms of total RNA per sample. This clonotype was counted a few times. Primers used in a second PCR of roughly 6 to 11 cycles were a sample-barcoded 5' primer and a J-beta primer mix. TCRdb ran MiXCR on the 5' RACE reads and lists one entry per CDR3 protein. The sample yields 500,000 to 650,000 distinct CDR3 sequences, about a quarter seen once. These data were also filed under a second study, of T cells of mothers and their children. That study adds: Each child gave approximately 2.8 million TCR beta CDR3 reads (each mother, over 9 million).

Sequenced: blood. The receptor's source is a boy aged 2 to 10 in good health.

The CDR3 loop is CSAAGTGNTGELFF. DNA of the CDR3: TGCAGTGCCGCCGGGACAGGGAACACCGGGGAGCTGTTTTTT. V usage is TRBV20-1 and J usage is TRBJ2-2; 8 nucleotides align to TRBD1. Germline V gene sequence: CDR1 DFQATT, CDR2 SNEGSKA (reference sequence). The V segment lost 6 bases and the J segment 1 base; nucleotides outside the gene matches: 4. This CDR3 has 14 residues.